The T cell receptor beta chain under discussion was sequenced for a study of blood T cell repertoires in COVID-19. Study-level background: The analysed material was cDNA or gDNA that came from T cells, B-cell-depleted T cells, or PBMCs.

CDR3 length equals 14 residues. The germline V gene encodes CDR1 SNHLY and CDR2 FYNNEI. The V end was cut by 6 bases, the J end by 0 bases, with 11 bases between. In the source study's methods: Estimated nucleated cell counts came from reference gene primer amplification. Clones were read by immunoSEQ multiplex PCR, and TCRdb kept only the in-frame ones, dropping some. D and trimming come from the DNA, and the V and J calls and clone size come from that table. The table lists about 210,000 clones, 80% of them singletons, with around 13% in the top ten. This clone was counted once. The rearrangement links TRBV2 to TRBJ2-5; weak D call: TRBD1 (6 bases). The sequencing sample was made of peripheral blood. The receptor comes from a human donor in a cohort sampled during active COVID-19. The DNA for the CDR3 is TGTGCCAGCAGGGCCGGGACAAACCAAGAGACCCAGTACTTC. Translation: CASRAGTNQETQYF.